A selection of T cell receptor beta chains follows, all from one sample in a study of OX40 agonist ivuxolimab in advanced cancers. Measured with immunoSEQ multiplex PCR; TCRdb has only the in-frame clones, and not every one. The sample holds about 69,000 clones, 87% seen once. Sequencing used CD4+ or CD8+ T cells sorted from blood, obtained in a trial of the OX40 agonist ivuxolimab. The origin of the receptors is an adult with an advanced solid tumor such as melanoma, head and neck, liver or kidney cancer. The conserved cysteine and the conserved F or W are not part of the CDR3 here. Fields, in order: V gene, CDR3 protein.

v_gene: TRBV18; CDR3aa: ASSPGLADKNIQY
v_gene: TRBV5-1; CDR3aa: ASRPAQASGNTIY
v_gene: TRBV4-1; CDR3aa: ASSQVPAVSYEQY
v_gene: TRBV7-8; CDR3aa: ASSHRTASSSGANVLT
v_gene: TRBV7-3; CDR3aa: ASSLRYNSPLH
v_gene: TRBV6-5; CDR3aa: ASSYSKATNEKLF
v_gene: TRBV4-1; CDR3aa: ASSQVVSSYEQY
v_gene: TRBV28; CDR3aa: ASSPGRGEAF
v_gene: TRBV7-2; CDR3aa: ASSLGTGGETQY
v_gene: TRBV4-3; CDR3aa: ASSRDTGTVEKLF
v_gene: TRBV20-1; CDR3aa: SAGQVDEQY
v_gene: TRBV7-9; CDR3aa: ASSLDVRRGYGYT
v_gene: TRBV28; CDR3aa: ASRVPGIGVRQPQH
v_gene: TRBV14; CDR3aa: ASSQVAHRVHSGNTIY
v_gene: TRBV6-1; CDR3aa: ASSLTPGGDYGYT
v_gene: TRBV30; CDR3aa: AWRGQGSSPLH
v_gene: TRBV6-6; CDR3aa: ASTDYTEAF
v_gene: TRBV7-9; CDR3aa: ASILQGLRAEAGELF
v_gene: TRBV28; CDR3aa: ASSLGAKPERELSSTDTQY
v_gene: TRBV10-3; CDR3aa: AISESILGTIEQY
v_gene: TRBV19; CDR3aa: ASEKKGGTYEQY
v_gene: TRBV19; CDR3aa: ASSIGGGSGGSIRNEQF
v_gene: TRBV7-6; CDR3aa: ASSEDRGTDTQY
v_gene: TRBV4-3; CDR3aa: ASSQGQGGGYT
v_gene: TRBV28; CDR3aa: ASSSHRQTLTDTQY
v_gene: TRBV6-1; CDR3aa: ASRGTGAYEQY
v_gene: TRBV6-5; CDR3aa: ASSRDSRNQPQH
v_gene: TRBV18; CDR3aa: ASSPDVSNYGYT
v_gene: TRBV5-4; CDR3aa: ASSFGRTVNSPLH
v_gene: TRBV4-1; CDR3aa: ASSQASRDTEAF
v_gene: TRBV7-8; CDR3aa: ASSRGVVLSPNEKLF
v_gene: TRBV7-2; CDR3aa: ASSSPLTLEPTDTQY
v_gene: TRBV7-9; CDR3aa: ASSYFPGQGYNQPQH
v_gene: TRBV4-3; CDR3aa: ASSQVGGGTYEQY
v_gene: TRBV5-4; CDR3aa: ASSLADGSPLH
v_gene: TRBV6-6; CDR3aa: ASLYEGGYNEQF
v_gene: TRBV21-1; CDR3aa: ASSKEKQDITDTQY
v_gene: TRBV5-1; CDR3aa: ASRPTTGDTQY
v_gene: TRBV27; CDR3aa: ASQKVVGQDFSGANVLT
v_gene: TRBV12-5; CDR3aa: ASAQTGGSQPQH
v_gene: TRBV7-9; CDR3aa: ASSLAQGSEAF
v_gene: TRBV6-5; CDR3aa: ASRSGGRPNNEQF
v_gene: TRBV7-9; CDR3aa: ASSFLKGSSGNTIY
v_gene: TRBV30; CDR3aa: ACYPGHLTSGNTIY
v_gene: TRBV28; CDR3aa: ASSYPGLADEQY
v_gene: TRBV20-1; CDR3aa: SATGNYEQY
v_gene: TRBV29-1; CDR3aa: SVAGHPNTEAF
v_gene: TRBV7-8; CDR3aa: ASSLAGPGQGGEKLF
v_gene: TRBV10-3; CDR3aa: AIRSGGGDETQY
v_gene: TRBV27; CDR3aa: ASSPGTGLYNEQF
v_gene: TRBV10-3; CDR3aa: AISPGLAQQETQY
v_gene: TRBV30; CDR3aa: AWRGALSSPLH
v_gene: TRBV29-1; CDR3aa: SVRTAANYGYT
v_gene: TRBV10-3; CDR3aa: AISPLTSGSVNEQF
v_gene: TRBV7-9; CDR3aa: ASSLAGQGEQF
v_gene: TRBV7-9; CDR3aa: AGTGLIGHEQF
v_gene: TRBV19; CDR3aa: ASSLMGGEGEQF
v_gene: TRBV7-9; CDR3aa: ASSFFGTGAHGNTIY
v_gene: TRBV6-5; CDR3aa: ASSYGLGDEQY